These 2 T cell receptor beta chains were sequenced from one sample in a study of blood T cells in healthy people across ages. It was with a sample-barcoded 5' primer and a J-beta primer mix that a second PCR of roughly 7 to 11 cycles was run. TCRdb re-called the 5' RACE reads with MiXCR, one entry per CDR3 protein. The repertoire includes hundreds of thousands of distinct CDR3 sequences, approximately 48% of them detected once, and roughly 19% sits in the top ten. The sequenced sample consisted of blood. These receptors came from a man aged 55 to 70 in good health.

Remarks on this clonotype: Since a much larger clone is just one base distant, this may be a read error. The chain combines TRBV6-5 with TRBJ2-7; D gene uncertain. The V gene lost 5 bases and the J gene lost 6 bases, with 14 bases spanning the gap. From germline, CDR1 is MNHEY and CDR2 SVGAGI. The CDR3 runs to 13 residues. This CDR3 is CASSNDLLGEQYF. The CDR3 DNA sequence: TGTGCCAGCAGTAACGATCTTTTGGGCGAGCAGTACTTC.

This clonotype came up a few times. V is TRBV20-1 and J is TRBJ2-5; weak D call: TRBD1 (5 bases). The germline V and J ends were trimmed by 5 bases and 2 bases, with 9 bases remaining between them. CDR3 length equals 12 residues. The germline gives CDR1 DFQATT, CDR2 SNEGSKA (reference sequence). As DNA, the CDR3 is TGCAGTGCTCACAGGAATCAAGAGACCCAGTACTTC. It encodes CSAHRNQETQYF.